Given below is one T cell receptor (beta chain) in context. Clones were read by immunoSEQ multiplex PCR, and TCRdb kept only the in-frame ones, dropping some. The top ten hold roughly 0.54% of the sample, which has some 120,000 clones, roughly 92% seen once. Trimming removed 5 bases from V and 2 bases from J, with 8 bases in between. The CDR3 runs 14 residues. Germline V gene lookup returns CDR1 SGHRS and CDR2 YFSETQ. This sample was taken from a study of control samples from healthy donors and cancer patients. The TCR was taken from a man at least 80 years old with head and neck cancer. The J gene is TRBJ2-6, the V gene TRBV5-1; D unclear. What was sequenced was PBMCs. CDR3 amino acids: CASRSQAGANVLTF. CDR3 nucleotides: TGCGCCAGCAGAAGTCAAGCTGGGGCCAACGTCCTGACTTTC.